Below, 17 T cell receptor beta chains from the same sample are listed, as sequenced in a study of cytomegalovirus exposure and HLA in healthy donors. Amplification used 60 Vbeta primers and 13 Jbeta primers. Assay: immunoSEQ multiplex PCR; the TCRdb copy retains only in-frame clones and omits some. This table holds about 64,000 clones, under 80% found once. The source material was PBMCs. Receptors were obtained from a male donor in good health and CMV-seropositive.

This chain connects TRBV9 to TRBJ2-7, with TRBD1 as a possible D gene (5 bases). The V gene's germline CDR1 is SGDLS and CDR2 YYNGEE. The CDR3 totals 12 residues. V was clipped by 3 bases and J by 1 base, with 5 bases between them. The CDR3 DNA reads as TGTGCCAGCAGCGGACAGTCCTACGAGCAGTACTTC. Translation: CASSGQSYEQYF.

This chain connects TRBV4-1 to TRBJ2-3, with 14 bases matching TRBD2. The V gene end was trimmed by 4 bases and the J gene end by 4 bases; junction bases not matched to a gene: 4. CDR1 and CDR2 from the germline V gene are MGHRA and YSYEKL. This CDR3 contains 16 residues. The CDR3: CASSPTSGGAADTQYF. The CDR3, as DNA: TGCGCCAGCAGCCCGACTAGCGGGGGGGCGGCAGATACGCAGTATTTT.

This chain connects TRBV7-2 to TRBJ2-1; 7 nucleotides line up with TRBD1. The CDR3 is 15 residues long. The germline V gene encodes CDR1 SGHTA and CDR2 FQGNSA. Trimming removed 1 base from V and 4 bases from J; junction bases left unmatched: 4. The CDR3 reads CASSLDRGQYNEQFF. CDR3 DNA: TGTGCCAGCAGCTTAGATAGGGGGCAGTACAATGAGCAGTTCTTC.

This chain joins TRBV2 and TRBJ1-3; the D gene is possibly TRBD1 (5 bases). CDR3 length equals 13 residues. From germline, CDR1 is SNHLY and CDR2 FYNNEI. V lost 5 bases and J 3 bases, leaving 8 bases between the germline ends. The CDR3 DNA follows: TGTGCCAGCAGTTATAGGGGTGGAAACACCATATATTTT. It specifies CASSYRGGNTIYF.

J is TRBJ2-7 and V is TRBV27, with 7 bases that match TRBD1. Germline V gene data show CDR1 as MNHEY and CDR2 as SMNVEV (reference sequence). CDR3 length equals 14 residues. V trimming: 5 bases; J trimming: 0 bases; junction bases outside the gene matches: 4. The CDR3 reads CASSPDRVSYEQYF. The CDR3 nucleotides are TGTGCCAGCAGTCCCGACAGGGTCTCCTACGAGCAGTACTTC.

The CDR3 loop is CASSSGRGIGAYGYTF. For the CDR3, the DNA is TGTGCCAGCAGCTCCGGTAGGGGAATAGGGGCTTATGGCTACACCTTC. V usage is TRBV5-4 and J usage is TRBJ1-2, with D tentatively TRBD1 (5 bases). Per germline, CDR1 SGHNT and CDR2 YYREEE (reference sequence). V dropped 3 bases and J dropped 5 bases, with 20 bases sitting between them. The CDR3 is made up of 16 amino acids.

The V call is TRBV6-5, the J call TRBJ2-7; perhaps TRBD1 as D (5 bases). From germline, CDR1 is MNHEY and CDR2 SVGAGI. The ends were cut back, 7 bases at V and 3 bases at J, with 7 bases in the middle. The CDR3 is 11 residues long. DNA of the CDR3: TGTGCCAGCACAGACAGCTACGAGCAGTACTTC. The encoded protein is CASTDSYEQYF.

The rearrangement joins TRBV11-2 to TRBJ1-2, with 7 positions matching TRBD1. There are 18 residues in the CDR3. Germline trimming cut 2 bases from V and 0 bases from J; bases unmatched to any gene: 12. Germline CDR1 and CDR2: SGHAT and FQNNGV. The CDR3 reads CASSLNRGQGRSNYGYTF. The CDR3, as DNA: TGTGCCAGCAGCTTAAACAGGGGCCAGGGGCGTTCTAACTATGGCTACACCTTC.

The chain joins TRBV5-6 to TRBJ2-5; 7 bases map to TRBD1. CDR1 is SGHDT, CDR2 YYEEEE, per germline. The CDR3 consists of 14 residues. Trimming at V came to 3 bases and at J to 2 bases, leaving 4 bases not matched to a gene. In DNA, the CDR3 is TGTGCCAGCAGCTGGGGACAGCCGCAAGAGACCCAGTACTTC. It codes for CASSWGQPQETQYF. Looking up the rest from reference TRBV5-6 and TRBJ2-5 gives the full variable domain: DAGVTQSPTHLIKTRGQQVTLRCSPKSGHDTVSWYQQALGQGPQFIFQYYEEEERQRGNFPDRFSGHQFPNYSSELNVNALLLGDSALYLCASSWGQPQETQYFGPGTRLLVL.

V is TRBV7-2 and J is TRBJ1-2; TRBD1 aligns across 10 bases. The ends lost 4 bases at V and 8 bases at J; junction bases unmatched: 16. Germline CDR1 and CDR2: SGHTA and FQGNSA. CDR3 length: 17 residues. The DNA for the CDR3 is TGTGCCAGCAGCTCGCGACGCGGGACAGGGGACGGGGAGGGCTACACCTTC. Amino acid sequence: CASSSRRGTGDGEGYTF.

This clone was found a few times. This chain joins TRBV29-1 and TRBJ2-1; TRBD2 aligns across 8 bases. The CDR3 is made up of 12 amino acids. The ends lost 4 bases at V and 6 bases at J; junction bases unmatched: 2. The germline gives CDR1 SQVTM, CDR2 ANQGSEA. DNA for the CDR3: TGCAGCGTTGTCGGGGGGGCCAATGAGCAGTTCTTC. Translated, it gives CSVVGGANEQFF.

This chain connects TRBV6-5 to TRBJ1-4; D is possibly TRBD1 (6 bases). Looked up from germline, CDR1 is MNHEY and CDR2 is SVGAGI. Between the trimmed V and J ends, which lost 5 bases and 0 bases, there was a span of 10 bases. The CDR3 sequence is 15 residues long. CDR3 sequence (DNA): TGTGCCAGCAGTCAGGGGTTTGCAACTAATGAAAAACTGTTTTTT. Protein: CASSQGFATNEKLFF.

This clone was picked up a small number of times. The chain recombines TRBV6-5 with TRBJ2-7; 8 positions agree with TRBD1. This CDR3 is 12 amino acids long. Germline CDR1 and CDR2: MNHEY and SVGAGI. The V gene end was trimmed by 6 bases and the J gene end by 4 bases; junction bases not matched to a gene: 2. The DNA for the CDR3 is TGTGCCAGCAGCCGGACAGGGTACGAGCAGTACTTC. This sequence encodes CASSRTGYEQYF.

Remarks on this clone: Germline and junction disagree at one end, which may indicate a read error. The CDR3: CSSSSFLQGPRGYTF. The DNA of the CDR3 is TGTTCCAGCAGCTCGTTTTTACAGGGACCTCGGGGCTACACCTTC. The chain is built from TRBV7-9 and TRBJ1-2; a possible D gene is TRBD1 (6 bases). Germline V CDR1 and CDR2: SEHNR, FQNEAQ (reference sequence). The CDR3 spans 15 residues. The variable domain in full, with the rest retrieved from reference TRBV7-9 and TRBJ1-2, is DTGVSQNPRHKITKRGQNVTFRCDPISEHNRLYWYRQTLGQGPEFLTYFQNEAQLEKSRLLSDRFSAERPKGSFSTLEIQRTEQGDSAMYLCSSSSFLQGPRGYTFGSGTRLTVV.

J is TRBJ1-4 and V is TRBV7-2; TRBD1 aligns across 9 bases. The V segment lost 5 bases and the J segment 6 bases; nucleotides outside the gene matches: 7. In germline, CDR1 is SGHTA, CDR2 FQGNSA. The CDR3 contains 15 residues. The CDR3 DNA sequence: TGTGCCAGCAGCGTAACAGGGGGCGCGGATGAAAAACTGTTTTTT. This codes for CASSVTGGADEKLFF.

V gene TRBV19 combines with J gene TRBJ1-5; TRBD1 matches 7 bases. Trimming took 5 bases from V and 0 from J; bases not matched to a gene: 13. CDR1 LNHDA and CDR2 SQIVND come from the germline V gene (reference sequence). This CDR3 has 18 residues. The CDR3 sequence: CASSQAPIQGYSNQPQHF. In nucleotides, the CDR3 is TGTGCCAGTAGTCAAGCACCCATACAGGGGTATAGCAATCAGCCCCAGCATTTT. Supplemented by reference TRBV19 and TRBJ1-5, the full variable domain reads DGGITQSPKYLFRKEGQNVTLSCEQNLNHDAMYWYRQDPGQGLRLIYYSQIVNDFQKGDIAEGYSVSREKKESFPLTVTSAQKNPTAFYLCASSQAPIQGYSNQPQHFGDGTRLSIL.

The chain recombines TRBV7-9 with TRBJ2-3; D is perhaps TRBD2 (5 bases). CDR1 is SEHNR and CDR2 is FQNEAQ in the germline V gene (reference sequence). The V gene lost 2 bases and the J gene lost 3 bases, with 12 bases spanning the gap. This CDR3 contains 15 residues. CDR3 residues: CASSLFKRRTDTQYF. For the CDR3, the DNA is TGTGCCAGCAGCTTATTCAAGAGGAGGACAGATACGCAGTATTTT.